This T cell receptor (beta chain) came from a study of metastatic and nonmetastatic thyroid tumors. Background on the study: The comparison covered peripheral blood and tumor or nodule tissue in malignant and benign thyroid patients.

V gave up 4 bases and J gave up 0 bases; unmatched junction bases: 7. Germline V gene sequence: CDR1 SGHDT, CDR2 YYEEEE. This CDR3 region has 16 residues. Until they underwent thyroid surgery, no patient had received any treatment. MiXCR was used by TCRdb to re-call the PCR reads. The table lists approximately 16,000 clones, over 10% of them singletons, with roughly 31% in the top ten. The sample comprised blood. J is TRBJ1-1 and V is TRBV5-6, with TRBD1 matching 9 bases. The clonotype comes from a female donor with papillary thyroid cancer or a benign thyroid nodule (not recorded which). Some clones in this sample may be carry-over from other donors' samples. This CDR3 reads CASSPQRTGVNTEAFF. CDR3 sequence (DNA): TGTGCCAGCAGCCCCCAGAGGACAGGGGTGAACACTGAAGCTTTCTTT.